A selection of T cell receptor beta chains follows, all from one sample in a study of Ad26.COV2.S vaccination and SARS-CoV-2 variants. Produced via immunoSEQ multiplex PCR; TCRdb's table is partial and in-frame only. The sample contains around 240,000 clones, roughly 88% of which appear only once. The material sequenced was peripheral blood, taken in a trial of Ad26.COV2.S vaccine versus placebo. The source is a person between 18 and 65 years old who received the Ad26.COV2.S COVID-19 vaccine or a placebo. CDR3s include the opening cysteine and the closing phenylalanine or tryptophan. The D gene is left open where the match is weak. Not every row has a clone size; where given, it reads once, few, many or a size class.

TRBJ2-2,TRBV5-4,few,.,13,CASSSENTGELFF,TGTGCCAGCAGCTCGGAAAACACCGGGGAGCTGTTTTTT
TRBJ1-2,TRBV5-1,.,.,13,CASSLVDNYGYTF,TGCGCCAGCAGCTTGGTCGATAACTATGGCTACACCTTC
TRBJ1-2,TRBV28,.,.,17,CASSLPVGGVGNYGYTF,TGTGCCAGCAGTTTACCGGTTGGGGGAGTCGGTAACTATGGCTACACCTTC
TRBJ1-2,TRBV5-8,.,.,15,CASSPSINANYGYTF,TGTGCCAGCAGCCCCTCGATAAACGCTAACTATGGCTACACCTTC
TRBJ2-2,TRBV4-2,.,.,15,CASRISGSDTGELFF,TGTGCCAGCAGGATCTCGGGGTCGGACACCGGGGAGCTGTTTTTT
TRBJ1-5,TRBV7-9,.,.,16,CASSLVVGGEHQPQHF,TGTGCCAGCAGCTTAGTCGTGGGGGGCGAACATCAGCCCCAGCATTTT
TRBJ2-1,TRBV11-3,.,.,14,CASSALGRGNEQFF,TGTGCCAGCAGCGCATTGGGCAGGGGCAATGAGCAGTTCTTC
TRBJ2-2,TRBV4-1,.,TRBD1,15,CASSQGDRASGELFF,TGCGCCAGCAGCCAAGGGGACAGGGCGAGCGGGGAGCTGTTTTTT
TRBJ2-3,TRBV28,.,TRBD1,14,CASSFRQGPDTQYF,TGTGCCAGCAGTTTTCGACAGGGGCCAGATACGCAGTATTTT
TRBJ2-1,TRBV2,.,.,16,CASPRLLLGISNEQFF,TGTGCCAGCCCCCGACTGCTCTTGGGAATTTCAAATGAGCAGTTCTTC
TRBJ2-1,TRBV6-2/TRBV6-3,few,.,12,CASSWTVNEQFF,TGTGCCAGCAGTTGGACCGTCAATGAGCAGTTCTTC
TRBJ1-1,TRBV10-3,.,TRBD1,13,CAISGGQGVSAFF,TGTGCCATCAGTGGGGGACAGGGCGTTTCTGCTTTCTTT
TRBJ1-5,TRBV5-1,few,TRBD1,16,CASSLTGEGGNQPQHF,TGCGCCAGCAGCCTGACAGGGGAGGGGGGTAATCAGCCCCAGCATTTT
TRBJ1-1,TRBV13,.,TRBD1,15,CASSPDRGQNTEAFF,TGTGCCAGCAGCCCGGACAGGGGGCAGAACACTGAAGCTTTCTTT
TRBJ2-2,TRBV28,.,.,17,CASSIPAGPLYAGELFF,TGTGCCAGCAGTATACCTGCGGGACCACTCTACGCCGGGGAGCTGTTTTTT
TRBJ1-5,TRBV6-6,.,TRBD1,16,CASSYRGQGLYQPQHF,TGTGCCAGCAGTTACCGGGGACAGGGGTTATATCAGCCCCAGCATTTT
TRBJ2-7,TRBV2,.,TRBD1,16,CASSGLQGQGLYEQYF,TGTGCCAGCAGTGGCCTGCAAGGACAGGGGCTTTACGAGCAGTACTTC
TRBJ2-7,TRBV6-5,.,TRBD1,13,CASSPTGEYEQYF,TGTGCCAGCTCTCCGACAGGGGAGTACGAGCAGTACTTC
TRBJ1-5,TRBV19,few,.,12,CASNKENQPQHF,TGTGCCAGTAATAAAGAGAATCAGCCCCAGCATTTT
TRBJ1-2,TRBV6-2/TRBV6-3,.,TRBD1,15,CASSRDRSLSTGYTF,TGTGCCAGCAGCCGGGACAGGTCTTTGTCCACTGGCTACACCTTC
TRBJ2-7,TRBV7-3,.,.,16,CASSPNPTRAAYEQYF,TGTGCCAGCAGCCCCAACCCGACTCGAGCAGCCTACGAGCAGTACTTC
TRBJ2-1,TRBV19,.,.,12,CASSIGDNEQFF,TGTGCCAGTAGTATAGGGGACAATGAGCAGTTCTTC
TRBJ2-7,TRBV5-1,.,TRBD1,14,CASSLRTGADEQYF,TGCGCCAGCAGCTTGAGGACAGGGGCCGACGAGCAGTACTTC
TRBJ1-2,TRBV15,once,TRBD1,16,CATSRDRGQLSYGYTF,TGTGCCACCAGCAGAGATCGGGGACAGCTATCCTATGGCTACACCTTC
TRBJ2-3,TRBV28,.,.,13,CASSASEPDTQYF,TGTGCCAGCAGTGCCTCAGAGCCAGATACGCAGTATTTT
TRBJ1-2,TRBV9,.,.,14,CASSRIGRVYGYTF,TGTGCCAGCAGCCGAATCGGGAGGGTCTATGGCTACACCTTC
TRBJ1-2,TRBV19,.,.,12,CASSRGGYGYTF,TGTGCCAGTAGTAGGGGCGGCTATGGCTACACCTTC
TRBJ2-3,TRBV5-4,.,TRBD2,15,CASSRLAGGPNTQYF,TGTGCCAGCAGCCGACTAGCGGGGGGGCCAAATACGCAGTATTTT
TRBJ1-5,TRBV28,.,.,14,CASSLWGSNQPQHF,TGTGCCAGCAGTTTATGGGGCAGCAATCAGCCCCAGCATTTT
TRBJ1-5,TRBV30,.,TRBD1,14,CAWSGHPRGQPQHF,TGTGCCTGGAGTGGACACCCCAGGGGGCAGCCCCAGCATTTT
TRBJ2-7,TRBV24-1,.,.,13,CATSDPPTDEQYF,TGTGCCACCAGTGACCCACCGACGGACGAGCAGTACTTC
TRBJ2-1,TRBV7-3,.,.,16,CASSLRTGSDNNEQFF,TGTGCCAGCAGCTTAAGAACAGGGTCCGATAACAATGAGCAGTTCTTC
TRBJ2-7,TRBV27,.,TRBD2,18,CASSLSWTSGGRHYEQYF,TGTGCCAGCAGTTTATCGTGGACTAGCGGGGGGCGTCACTACGAGCAGTACTTC
TRBJ1-3,TRBV19,.,.,16,CASSQLLGDSGNTIYF,TGTGCCAGTTCCCAGCTGCTCGGGGACTCTGGAAACACCATATATTTT
TRBJ2-7,TRBV6-6,once,.,12,CASSWGEYEQYF,TGTGCCAGCAGCTGGGGGGAATACGAGCAGTACTTC
TRBJ2-3,TRBV19,once,TRBD1,17,CASSIDQSPGQRNTQYF,TGTGCCAGTAGTATAGATCAGTCACCGGGACAGAGAAATACGCAGTATTTT
TRBJ1-2,TRBV4-3,.,TRBD1,15,CASSQGQGLNYGYTF,TGCGCCAGCAGCCAAGGACAGGGGCTAAACTATGGCTACACCTTC
TRBJ2-6,TRBV4-3,.,.,15,CASSQESSGANVLTF,TGCGCCAGCAGCCAAGAGTCCTCCGGGGCCAACGTCCTGACTTTC